The present entry profiles one T cell receptor beta chain with its context. Its cognate antigen is unknown. The data were taken from a study of post-analysis software for immune sequencing data. Study-level background: Progressive-relapsing, secondary progressive and relapsing-remitting multiple sclerosis were among the disease courses included.

Unique molecular identifiers tagged the TCR beta cDNA libraries. TCRdb called the PCR reads again in MiXCR, with one record for every CDR3 protein. The data show roughly 200,000 distinct CDR3 sequences, approximately 28% seen once. Germline V lookup: CDR1 SNHLY, CDR2 FYNNEI. Trimming took 6 bases from V and 3 from J; bases not matched to a gene: 5. The CDR3 is 14 amino acids. General study results and limits: Patients showed TRBV5-6, TRBV5-1 and TRBV20-1 among five TRBV segments more frequent than in controls. F measure showed strong co-clustering of same-batch samples. The normalized Chao1 diversity of multiple sclerosis patients was significantly lower than that of controls.

The chain joins TRBV2 to TRBJ2-5; TRBD1 agrees at 9 bases. The clonotype originates from a girl younger than 18 with multiple sclerosis. Sequencing was done on a sample of blood. The CDR3 is CASSEGQGEETQYF. CDR3 DNA sequence: TGTGCCAGCAGCGAGGGACAGGGCGAAGAGACCCAGTACTTC.